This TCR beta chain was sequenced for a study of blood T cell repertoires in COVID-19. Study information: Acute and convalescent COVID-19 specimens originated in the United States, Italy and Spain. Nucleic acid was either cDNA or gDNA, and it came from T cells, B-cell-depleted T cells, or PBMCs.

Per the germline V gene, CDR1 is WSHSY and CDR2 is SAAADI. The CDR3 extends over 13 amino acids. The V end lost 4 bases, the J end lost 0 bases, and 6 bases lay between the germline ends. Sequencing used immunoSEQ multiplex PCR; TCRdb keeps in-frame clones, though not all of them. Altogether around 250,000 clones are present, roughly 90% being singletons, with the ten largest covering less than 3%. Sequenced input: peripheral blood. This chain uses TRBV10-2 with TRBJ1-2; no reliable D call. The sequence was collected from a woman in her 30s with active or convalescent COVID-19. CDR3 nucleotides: TGCGCCAGCAGTGGGGGAGCTAACTATGGCTACACCTTC. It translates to CASSGGANYGYTF.